This T cell receptor beta chain came from a study of blood T cell repertoires in COVID-19. Looking at the study overall: Resolution of symptoms, clearance, or two negative PCRs was present in recovered Cohort 3 donors. PBMCs, B-cell-depleted T cells, or T cells provided the cDNA or gDNA that made up the material.

Recruitment covered about two dozen US areas and drew participants whose ages spanned roughly 18 to 100 years. Generated by immunoSEQ multiplex PCR, the TCRdb table keeps only in-frame clones and is missing some. The sample has hundreds of thousands of clones, around 89% seen once. V was clipped by 0 bases and J by 7 bases, with 13 bases between them. CDR3 size: 14 residues. Germline V gene lookup returns CDR1 LGHDT and CDR2 YNNKEL (reference sequence). The J gene is TRBJ2-7, the V gene TRBV3-1 (or the pseudogene TRBV3-2); TRBD1 might be the D (6 bases). The material sequenced was PBMCs or T cells enriched from blood (not recorded which). This TCR came from a woman in her sixties or seventies in a cohort exposed to, infected with or recovered from COVID-19 (not recorded which). The CDR3 is CASSQDAGAGEQYF. Here the CDR3 DNA reads TGTGCCAGCAGCCAAGATGCAGGGGCCGGGGAGCAGTACTTC.